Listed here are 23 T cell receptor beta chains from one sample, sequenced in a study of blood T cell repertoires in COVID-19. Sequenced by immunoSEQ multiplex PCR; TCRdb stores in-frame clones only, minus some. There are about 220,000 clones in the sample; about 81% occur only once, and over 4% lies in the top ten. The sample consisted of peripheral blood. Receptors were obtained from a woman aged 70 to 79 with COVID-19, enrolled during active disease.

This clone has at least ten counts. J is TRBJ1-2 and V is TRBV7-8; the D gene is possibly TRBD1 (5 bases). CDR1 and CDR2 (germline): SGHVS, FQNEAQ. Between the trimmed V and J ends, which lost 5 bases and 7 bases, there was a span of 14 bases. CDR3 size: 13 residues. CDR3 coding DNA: TGTGCCAGCAGCCAGACTGGGGCGGTTGGCTACACCTTC. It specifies CASSQTGAVGYTF. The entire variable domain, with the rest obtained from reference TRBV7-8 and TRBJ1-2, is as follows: GAGVSQSPRYKVAKRGQDVALRCDPISGHVSLFWYQQALGQGPEFLTYFQNEAQLDKSGLPSDRFFAERPEGSVSTLKIQRTQQEDSAVYLCASSQTGAVGYTFGSGTRLTVV.

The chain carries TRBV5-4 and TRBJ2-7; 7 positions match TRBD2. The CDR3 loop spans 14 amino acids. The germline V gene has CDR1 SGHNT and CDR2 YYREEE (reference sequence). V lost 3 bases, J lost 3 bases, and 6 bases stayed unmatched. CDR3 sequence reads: CASSSYKRGYEQYF. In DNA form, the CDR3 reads TGTGCCAGCAGCTCCTACAAGCGGGGCTACGAGCAGTACTTC.

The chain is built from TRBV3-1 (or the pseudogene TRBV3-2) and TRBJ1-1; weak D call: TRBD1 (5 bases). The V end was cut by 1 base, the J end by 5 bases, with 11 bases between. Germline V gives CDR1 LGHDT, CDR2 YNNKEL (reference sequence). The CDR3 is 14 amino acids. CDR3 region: CASSQGTGWTEAFF. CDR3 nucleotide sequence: TGTGCCAGCAGCCAAGGTACAGGATGGACTGAAGCTTTCTTT.

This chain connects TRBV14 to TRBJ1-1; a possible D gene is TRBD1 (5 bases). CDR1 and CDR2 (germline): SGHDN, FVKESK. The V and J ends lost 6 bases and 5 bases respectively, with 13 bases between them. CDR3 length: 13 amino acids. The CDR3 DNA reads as TGTGCCAGCAGGCACGCGTCAGGGACTGAAGCTTTCTTT. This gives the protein CASRHASGTEAFF.

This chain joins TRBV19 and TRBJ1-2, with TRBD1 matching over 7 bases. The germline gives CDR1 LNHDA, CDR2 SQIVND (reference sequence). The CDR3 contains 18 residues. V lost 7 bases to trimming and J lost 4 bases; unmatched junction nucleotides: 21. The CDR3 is CASKTTGGTAYSSYGYTF. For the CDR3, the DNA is TGTGCCAGTAAGACAACCGGCGGGACAGCGTATTCGTCCTATGGCTACACCTTC.

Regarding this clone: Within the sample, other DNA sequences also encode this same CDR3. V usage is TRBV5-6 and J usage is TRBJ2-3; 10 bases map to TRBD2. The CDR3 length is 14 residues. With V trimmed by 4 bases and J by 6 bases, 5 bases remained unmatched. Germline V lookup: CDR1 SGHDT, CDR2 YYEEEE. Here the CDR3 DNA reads TGTGCCAGCAGCCTTCTAGCGGGAGCGGATACGCAGTATTTT. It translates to CASSLLAGADTQYF.

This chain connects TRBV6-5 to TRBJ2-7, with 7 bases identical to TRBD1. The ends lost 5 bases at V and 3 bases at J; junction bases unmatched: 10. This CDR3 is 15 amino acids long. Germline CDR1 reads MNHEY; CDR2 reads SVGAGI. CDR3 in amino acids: CASSMATGQYYEQYF. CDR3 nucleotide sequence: TGTGCCAGCAGTATGGCAACGGGACAGTACTACGAGCAGTACTTC.

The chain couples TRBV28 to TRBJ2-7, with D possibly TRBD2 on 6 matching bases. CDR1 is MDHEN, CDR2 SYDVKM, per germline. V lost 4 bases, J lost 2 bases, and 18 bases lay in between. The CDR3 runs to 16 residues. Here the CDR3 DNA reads TGTGCCAGCAGTTCATCCGGGGACTCTCACCCCTACGAGCAGTACTTC. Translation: CASSSSGDSHPYEQYF.

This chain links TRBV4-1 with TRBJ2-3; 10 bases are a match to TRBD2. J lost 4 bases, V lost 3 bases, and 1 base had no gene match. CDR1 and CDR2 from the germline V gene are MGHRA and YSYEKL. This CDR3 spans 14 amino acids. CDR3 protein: CASSQSGRADTQYF. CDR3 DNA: TGCGCCAGCAGCCAGAGCGGGAGGGCAGATACGCAGTATTTT.

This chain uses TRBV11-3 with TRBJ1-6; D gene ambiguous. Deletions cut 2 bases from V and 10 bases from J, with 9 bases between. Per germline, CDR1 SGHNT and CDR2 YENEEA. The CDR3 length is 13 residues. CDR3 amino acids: CASSLKARSPLHF. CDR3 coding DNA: TGTGCCAGCAGCTTAAAGGCGCGGTCACCCCTCCACTTT. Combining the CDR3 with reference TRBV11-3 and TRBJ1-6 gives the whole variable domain EAGVVQSPRYKIIEKKQPVAFWCNPISGHNTLYWYLQNLGQGPELLIRYENEEAVDDSQLPKDRFSAERLKGVDSTLKIQPAELGDSAVYLCASSLKARSPLHFGNGTRLTVT.

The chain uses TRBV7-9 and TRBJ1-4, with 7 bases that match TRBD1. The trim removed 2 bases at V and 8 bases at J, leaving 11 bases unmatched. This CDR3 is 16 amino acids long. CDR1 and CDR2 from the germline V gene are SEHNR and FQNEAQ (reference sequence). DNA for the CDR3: TGTGCCAGCAGCTTATGGGAGAAGGGGGCGCGGGAAAAACTGTTTTTT. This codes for CASSLWEKGAREKLFF.

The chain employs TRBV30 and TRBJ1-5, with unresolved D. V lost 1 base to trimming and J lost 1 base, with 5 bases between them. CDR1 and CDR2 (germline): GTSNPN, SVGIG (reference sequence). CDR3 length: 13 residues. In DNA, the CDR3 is TGTGCCTGGAGTGGAGGAAGCAATCAGCCCCAGCATTTT. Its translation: CAWSGGSNQPQHF. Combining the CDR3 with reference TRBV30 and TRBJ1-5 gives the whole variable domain SQTIHQWPATLVQPVGSPLSLECTVEGTSNPNLYWYRQAAGRGLQLLFYSVGIGQISSEVPQNLSASRPQDRQFILSSKKLLLSDSGFYLCAWSGGSNQPQHFGDGTRLSIL.

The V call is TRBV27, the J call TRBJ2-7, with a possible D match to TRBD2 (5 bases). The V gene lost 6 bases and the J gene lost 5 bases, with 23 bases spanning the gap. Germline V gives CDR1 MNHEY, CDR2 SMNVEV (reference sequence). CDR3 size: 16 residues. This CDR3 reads CASSLQPAIPGNEQYF. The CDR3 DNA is TGTGCCAGCAGCCTACAACCGGCGATCCCCGGGAACGAGCAGTACTTC.

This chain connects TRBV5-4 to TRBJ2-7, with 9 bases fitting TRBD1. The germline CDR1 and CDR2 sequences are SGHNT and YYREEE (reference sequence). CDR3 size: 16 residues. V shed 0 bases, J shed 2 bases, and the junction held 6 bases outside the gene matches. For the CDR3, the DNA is TGTGCCAGCAGCTTGGGAGGACGACAGGGGGCCTACGAGCAGTACTTC. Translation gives CASSLGGRQGAYEQYF.

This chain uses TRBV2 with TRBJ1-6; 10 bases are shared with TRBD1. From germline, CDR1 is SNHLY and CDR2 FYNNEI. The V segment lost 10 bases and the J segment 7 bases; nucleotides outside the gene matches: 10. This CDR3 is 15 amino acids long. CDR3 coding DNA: TGTGCCACCAAGCCACGACAGGGGGCAAATTCACCCCTCCACTTT. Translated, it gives CATKPRQGANSPLHF.

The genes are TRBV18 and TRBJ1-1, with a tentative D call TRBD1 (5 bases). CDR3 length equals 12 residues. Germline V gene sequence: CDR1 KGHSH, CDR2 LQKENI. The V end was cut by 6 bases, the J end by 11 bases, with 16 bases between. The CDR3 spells CASSKTEVGAFF. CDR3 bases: TGTGCCAGCTCCAAGACAGAGGTTGGGGCTTTCTTT.

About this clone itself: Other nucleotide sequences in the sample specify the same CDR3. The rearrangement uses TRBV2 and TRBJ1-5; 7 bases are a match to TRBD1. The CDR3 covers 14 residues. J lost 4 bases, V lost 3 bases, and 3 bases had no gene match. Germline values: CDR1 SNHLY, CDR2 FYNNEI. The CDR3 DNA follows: TGTGCCAGCAGTGAGGGACAGCGAAATCAGCCCCAGCATTTT. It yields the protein CASSEGQRNQPQHF.

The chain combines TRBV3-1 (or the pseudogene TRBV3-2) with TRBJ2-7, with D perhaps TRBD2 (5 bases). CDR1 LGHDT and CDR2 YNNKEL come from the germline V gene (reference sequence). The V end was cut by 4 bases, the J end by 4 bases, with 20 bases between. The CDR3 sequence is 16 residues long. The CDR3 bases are TGTGCCAGCAGCCCCCCTCGAGCCGGGAATGCTTACGAGCAGTACTTC. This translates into CASSPPRAGNAYEQYF.

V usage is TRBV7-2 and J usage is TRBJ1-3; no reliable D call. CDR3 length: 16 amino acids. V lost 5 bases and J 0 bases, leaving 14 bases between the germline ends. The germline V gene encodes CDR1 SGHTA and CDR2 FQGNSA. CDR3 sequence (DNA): TGTGCCAGCAGCCCCCGCGGCGGAAGCTCTGGAAACACCATATATTTT. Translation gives CASSPRGGSSGNTIYF.

The DNA of the CDR3 is TGTGCCAGCAGGACCGGGGGTGTTGGCAATCAGCCCCAGCATTTT. This sequence encodes CASRTGGVGNQPQHF. The V and J genes are TRBV28 and TRBJ1-5; maybe TRBD1 (5 bases). The V and J ends lost 6 bases and 2 bases respectively, with 14 bases between them. Germline CDR1 MDHEN, CDR2 SYDVKM. The CDR3 spans 15 residues.

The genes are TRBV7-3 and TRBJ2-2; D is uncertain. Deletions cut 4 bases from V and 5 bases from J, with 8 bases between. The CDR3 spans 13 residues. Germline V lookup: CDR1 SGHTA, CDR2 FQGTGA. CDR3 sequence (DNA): TGTGCCAGCAGCTCCAAGACTACCGGGGAGCTGTTTTTT. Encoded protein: CASSSKTTGELFF.

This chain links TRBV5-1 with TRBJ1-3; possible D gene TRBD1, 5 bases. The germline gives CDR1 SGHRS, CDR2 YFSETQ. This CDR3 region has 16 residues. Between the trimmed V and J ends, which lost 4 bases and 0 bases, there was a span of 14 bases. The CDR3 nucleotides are TGCGCCAGCAGCCCGCTCGGGGGTTTCTCTGGAAACACCATATATTTT. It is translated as CASSPLGGFSGNTIYF.

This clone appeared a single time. Here the CDR3 DNA reads TGTGCCACCAGCAGACAAACAGGGGCACTGACGTATGGCTACACCTTC. Its protein is CATSRQTGALTYGYTF. The chain is built from TRBV15 and TRBJ1-2; 7 bases align to TRBD1. With 2 bases clipped from V and 5 bases from J, the junction kept 11 bases outside the gene matches. The germline gives CDR1 LNHNV, CDR2 YYDKDF (reference sequence). The CDR3 covers 16 residues.